This entry lists 2 T cell receptor beta chains sequenced from one sample in a study of B cell selection in AIRE deficiency. The repertoire was sequenced with immunoSEQ multiplex PCR; TCRdb's copy has only in-frame clones and lacks some. The profile shows about 18,000 clones, about 93% of them singletons. Regulatory T cells were sorted as CD4+CD25hiCD127low/negative cells. Source material: CD4+CD25+ Tregs sorted from PBMCs. The receptors here all came from a human donor in good health.

This clone was counted a few times. This chain links TRBV25-1 with TRBJ2-5; maybe TRBD2 (5 bases). There are 13 residues in the CDR3. Germline CDR1 reads MGHDK; CDR2 reads SYGVNS. The V and J ends lost 11 bases and 5 bases respectively, with 18 bases between them. CDR3 nucleotide sequence: TGTGCCTTTAGCGATCCCGCCCGGGAGACCCAGTACTTC. Translation: CAFSDPARETQYF.

The chain couples TRBV19 to TRBJ2-5; maybe TRBD1 (6 bases). The ends were cut back, 7 bases at V and 5 bases at J, with 20 bases in the middle. Germline V CDR1 and CDR2: LNHDA, SQIVND (reference sequence). The CDR3 spans 15 residues. CDR3 protein: CASTRGPTPRETQYF. CDR3 DNA: TGTGCCAGTACCAGGGGCCCCACCCCCCGGGAGACCCAGTACTTC.